The T cell receptor beta chain described here comes from a study of T-cell reconstitution after alpha-beta-depleted transplantation in children. Trimming left V 5 bases short and J 8 bases short, with 13 bases between. The CDR3 consists of 12 residues. Germline V gene data show CDR1 as GTSNPN and CDR2 as SVGIG (reference sequence). This clonotype came up many times. TCRbeta library preparation incorporated unique molecular identifiers. Each CDR3 protein gets one entry after TCRdb re-called the PCR reads with MiXCR. The profile shows approximately 290,000 distinct CDR3 sequences, 11% of them singletons.

This material consisted of peripheral blood, taken 180 days after TCRalphabeta/CD19-depleted stem cell transplant. The chain carries TRBV30 and TRBJ2-1; D is unclear. The sequence was collected from a male patient aged 2 to 9 who had a stem cell transplant for chronic granulomatous disease, so the T cells may come from the graft donor. The CDR3 protein is CAWSPRKYEQFF. CDR3 nucleotide sequence: TGTGCCTGGTCTCCCCGAAAGTATGAGCAGTTCTTC. The full variable domain, with the rest looked up from reference TRBV30 and TRBJ2-1, is SQTIHQWPATLVQPVGSPLSLECTVEGTSNPNLYWYRQAAGRGLQLLFYSVGIGQISSEVPQNLSASRPQDRQFILSSKKLLLSDSGFYLCAWSPRKYEQFFGPGTRLTVL.